This is a list of T cell receptor beta chains from one sample in a study of control samples from healthy donors and cancer patients. The repertoire was sequenced with immunoSEQ multiplex PCR; TCRdb's copy has only in-frame clones and lacks some. The sample yields roughly 150,000 clones, about 90% seen once. Material: blood. These receptor sequences come from a man between 18 and 29 years old in good health. Both conserved end residues are part of each CDR3. A D gene is named only where the DNA matches it firmly. Clone size is stated in some rows and not others, as once, few, many or a class when expanded.

- TRBJ2-3 TRBV12-5 once CASGYISGDTDTQYF TGTGCTAGTGGTTACATTTCGGGGGACACAGATACGCAGTATTTT
- TRBJ2-7 TRBV15 - CATSAGTQGSYEQYF TGTGCCACCAGCGCCGGGACTCAAGGCTCCTACGAGCAGTACTTC
- TRBJ1-2 TRBV7-9 - CASSLSVGTSDLYGYTF TGTGCCAGCAGCTTATCAGTAGGGACATCCGACCTTTATGGCTACACCTTC
- TRBJ2-1 TRBV19 many CASSIGGGGRDSAYNEQFF TGTGCCAGTAGTATAGGAGGGGGGGGACGAGATAGCGCCTACAATGAGCAGTTCTTC
TRBD1 TRBJ2-1 TRBV24-1 - CATSDYGTGTYNEQFF TGTGCCACCAGTGATTACGGGACAGGGACCTACAATGAGCAGTTCTTC
- TRBJ1-6 TRBV7-9 - CASSLALVGGDPLHF TGTGCCAGCAGCTTAGCTTTAGTGGGGGGGGACCCCCTCCACTTT
- TRBJ2-2 TRBV7-3 once CASSSSTGSTGELFF TGTGCCAGCAGCTCCTCGACAGGCTCCACCGGGGAGCTGTTTTTT
TRBD2 TRBJ2-3 TRBV6-4 - CASSDSGSGGAVPQYF TGTGCCAGCAGTGACTCAGGTAGCGGGGGGGCCGTACCGCAGTATTTT
- TRBJ1-2 TRBV19 - CASSIRTENYGYTF TGTGCCAGTAGTATAAGGACAGAGAACTATGGCTACACCTTC
TRBD1 TRBJ2-7 TRBV7-2 - CASSLEVGGRGHEQYF TGTGCCAGCAGCTTAGAAGTAGGGGGCCGGGGCCACGAGCAGTACTTC
- TRBJ1-1 TRBV7-9 - CASSQGPPQAFF TGTGCCAGCAGCCAAGGGCCACCTCAAGCTTTCTTT
- TRBJ2-7 TRBV9 - CASSEGGAGSYEQYF TGCGCCAGCAGCGAGGGGGGGGCAGGCTCCTACGAGCAGTACTTC
TRBD2 TRBJ2-5 TRBV6-5 - CASIQRGSETQYF TGTGCCAGCATCCAGCGGGGTAGCGAGACCCAGTACTTC
- TRBJ1-4 TRBV11-2 - CASSPGRINEKLFF TGTGCCAGCAGCCCGGGACGGATAAATGAAAAACTGTTTTTT
- TRBJ2-1 TRBV16 - CASSQSSSSYNEQFF TGTGCCAGCAGCCAATCGAGCAGCTCCTACAATGAGCAGTTCTTC
TRBD2 TRBJ2-5 TRBV27 - CASRGLSKETQYF TGTGCCAGCAGGGGACTAAGCAAAGAGACCCAGTACTTC
- TRBJ2-2 TRBV7-7 - CASATVNTGELFF TGTGCTAGCGCGACGGTGAACACCGGGGAGCTGTTTTTT